This T cell receptor (beta chain) was obtained from a study of T cells in localized non-small cell lung cancer. Overall study results and limits: A median around 55 of the top 100 tumor clones appeared in adjacent lung. A raised T cell density in blood coincided with lengthier overall survival. Peak T cell clonality was found in uninvolved adjacent lung, exceeding tumor.

This CDR3 comprises 17 residues. From germline, CDR1 is SGHRS and CDR2 YFSETQ. After removal of 5 bases from V and 8 bases from J, the junction contained 14 bases not matched to a gene. Points on this clone: The antigen remains undetermined.

Assay: immunoSEQ multiplex PCR; the TCRdb copy retains only in-frame clones and omits some. The sample lists fewer than 15,000 clones, 86% occurring once. The V gene is TRBV5-1, the J gene TRBJ2-1; 12 bases fit TRBD2. This sequence was found in a male donor older than 55 with stage III lung adenocarcinoma. This specimen was peripheral blood, taken before any cancer treatment. CDR3 residues: CASRPSSGGAQGDEQFF. DNA for the CDR3: TGCGCCAGCAGACCTTCTAGCGGGGGGGCCCAAGGGGATGAGCAGTTCTTC.